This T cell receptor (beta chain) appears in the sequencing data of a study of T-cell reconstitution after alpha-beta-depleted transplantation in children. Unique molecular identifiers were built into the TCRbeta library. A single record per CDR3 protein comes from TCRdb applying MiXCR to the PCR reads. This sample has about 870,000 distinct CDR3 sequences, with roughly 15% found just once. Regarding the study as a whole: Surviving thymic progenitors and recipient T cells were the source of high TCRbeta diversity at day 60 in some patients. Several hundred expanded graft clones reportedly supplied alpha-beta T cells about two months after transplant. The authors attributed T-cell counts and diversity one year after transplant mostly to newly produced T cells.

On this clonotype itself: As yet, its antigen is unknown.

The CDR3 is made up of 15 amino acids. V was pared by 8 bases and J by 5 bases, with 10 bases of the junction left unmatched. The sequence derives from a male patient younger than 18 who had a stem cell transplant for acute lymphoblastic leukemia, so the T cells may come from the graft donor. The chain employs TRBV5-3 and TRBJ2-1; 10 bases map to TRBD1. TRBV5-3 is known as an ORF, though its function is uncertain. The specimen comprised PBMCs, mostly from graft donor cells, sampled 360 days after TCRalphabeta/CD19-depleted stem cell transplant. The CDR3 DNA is TGTGCCAGTTCGACAGGGGGCTTCGCCCACAATGAGCAGTTCTTC. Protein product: CASSTGGFAHNEQFF.